What follows is one T cell receptor beta chain and its context. What it recognizes is unknown. The data are from a study of cytomegalovirus exposure and HLA in healthy donors. Study-wide background: The study's early data release held about 77 million unique TCRs from HLA-typed donors.

CDR3 size: 13 residues. CDR1 and CDR2 (germline): SGHTA, FQGTGA. V lost 2 bases and J lost 4; bases outside the gene matches: 2. Amplification used 60 Vbeta primers and 13 Jbeta primers. As processed by the authors: Later work found approximately 87 million unique TCR beta chains, with around 10 million shared. The data were produced by immunoSEQ multiplex PCR, yet TCRdb's version contains in-frame clones alone and is incomplete. V, J and clone size are those of that table, while D and trimming were read from the DNA. There are about 240,000 clones in the sample; roughly 84% occur only once, and 0.24% lies in the top ten. Whole-study results and caveats: Indistinguishability led to the exclusion of some V segments, TRBV6-2 and TRBV6-3 included.

The sequencing sample was made of PBMCs. The rearrangement uses TRBV7-3 and TRBJ2-7; TRBD2 agrees at 7 bases. The origin of this receptor is a girl aged 2-10 years in good health and CMV-seronegative. The CDR3 spells CASSLGTKYEQYF. CDR3 DNA sequence: TGTGCCAGCAGCTTAGGGACTAAATACGAGCAGTACTTC. The complete variable domain, with remaining parts taken from reference TRBV7-3 and TRBJ2-7, reads GAGVSQTPSNKVTEKGKYVELRCDPISGHTALYWYRQSLGQGPEFLIYFQGTGAADDSGLPNDRFFAVRPEGSVSTLKIQRTERGDSAVYLCASSLGTKYEQYFGPGTRLTVT.